The clone carrying this TCR beta chain was counted many times. TCRdb recomputed calls from the reads with MiXCR, one row per CDR3 protein. The sample has approximately 9,300 distinct CDR3 sequences, less than 20% seen once. The data belong to a study of liver allograft versus peripheral blood T cells. Study in general: Hepatic allograft T cell receptor repertoires were evaluated relative to those present in recipients' peripheral blood.

V gave up 3 bases and J gave up 6 bases; unmatched junction bases: 5. Germline V CDR1 and CDR2: KGHSH, LQKENI. This CDR3 contains 14 residues. This chain connects TRBV18 to TRBJ2-1, with 7 bases identical to TRBD1. This clonotype was obtained from a human patient who had a liver transplant. Some T cells may possibly be graft donor cells. CDR3 amino acids: CASSPGQVGNEQFF. The CDR3 DNA is TGTGCCAGCTCACCCGGACAGGTTGGCAATGAGCAGTTCTTC.